These 12 T cell receptor beta chains were sequenced from one sample in a study of radiation and T cells in renal cell carcinoma. Data came from immunoSEQ multiplex PCR; TCRdb stores just in-frame clones and leaves some out. The profile shows about 14,000 clones, more than 55% of them singletons. Described treatment: treatment-naive control, cytoreductive nephrectomy. The sample here was tumor tissue, taken from a patient whose treatment was nephrectomy without radiotherapy. The receptors derive from a man aged 50 to 60 with renal cell carcinoma.

The count of this clone is one. The V call is TRBV5-6, the J call TRBJ2-3; TRBD2 agrees at 7 bases. CDR1 is SGHDT, CDR2 YYEEEE, per germline. The CDR3 loop spans 17 amino acids. V trimming: 1 base; J trimming: 2 bases; junction bases outside the gene matches: 10. The CDR3 DNA follows: TGTGCCAGCAGCTTGTGGCAGCGGGACTCCCCCACAGATACGCAGTATTTT. It codes for CASSLWQRDSPTDTQYF.

V is TRBV29-1 and J is TRBJ2-7; TRBD1 agrees at 8 bases. Germline V CDR1 and CDR2: SQVTM, ANQGSEA. V lost 7 bases to trimming and J lost 5 bases; unmatched junction nucleotides: 10. This CDR3 region has 13 residues. The CDR3 DNA is TGCAGCGCCTGGACAGGGAGGTCGGACGAGCAGTACTTC. This encodes CSAWTGRSDEQYF.

By share of the sample, this clone is medium-sized. Other DNA variants within this sample encode the same CDR3. The V call is TRBV19, the J call TRBJ2-7; 7 positions agree with TRBD1. Germline V gene sequence: CDR1 LNHDA, CDR2 SQIVND (reference sequence). V lost 3 bases, J lost 5 bases, and 4 bases stayed unmatched. The CDR3 spans 13 residues. As DNA, the CDR3 is TGTGCCAGTAGTATTGTAGGGGGCGACGAGCAGTACTTC. Translated: CASSIVGGDEQYF.

The V and J genes are TRBV11-3 and TRBJ1-1, with D maybe TRBD1 (6 bases). This CDR3 spans 15 amino acids. The V end was cut by 5 bases, the J end by 3 bases, with 16 bases between. Germline values: CDR1 SGHNT, CDR2 YENEEA. CDR3 DNA: TGTGCCAGCAGCCCTGGAGGGGGGCTCTACACTGAAGCTTTCTTT. Residues: CASSPGGGLYTEAFF.

In this sample, this clone is medium-sized (0.01 to 0.1%). The chain joins TRBV7-9 to TRBJ2-7; D may be TRBD1 (6 bases). The V end lost 6 bases, the J end lost 0 bases, and 12 bases lay between the germline ends. The CDR3 consists of 14 residues. From germline, CDR1 is SEHNR and CDR2 FQNEAQ (reference sequence). As DNA, the CDR3 is TGTGCCAGCAGTTTAAGGGACAACTCCTACGAGCAGTACTTC. It codes for CASSLRDNSYEQYF.

This clone was picked up a small number of times. The J gene is TRBJ1-2, the V gene TRBV7-9; 10 bases agree with TRBD1. The trim removed 1 base at V and 2 bases at J, leaving 4 bases unmatched. Germline CDR1 SEHNR, CDR2 FQNEAQ (reference sequence). CDR3 length: 16 amino acids. The DNA for the CDR3 is TGTGCCAGCAGCTTAGGCGGGACAGGGGACAACTATGGCTACACCTTC. Encoded protein: CASSLGGTGDNYGYTF. Variable domain in full (rest from reference TRBV7-9 and TRBJ1-2): DTGVSQNPRHKITKRGQNVTFRCDPISEHNRLYWYRQTLGQGPEFLTYFQNEAQLEKSRLLSDRFSAERPKGSFSTLEIQRTEQGDSAMYLCASSLGGTGDNYGYTFGSGTRLTVV.

V and J are TRBV2 and TRBJ2-4, with D possibly being TRBD2 (6 bases). This CDR3 region has 15 residues. The germline V gene encodes CDR1 SNHLY and CDR2 FYNNEI. V was pared by 2 bases and J by 3 bases, with 11 bases between. The CDR3 protein is CASSEREYGKNIQYF. CDR3 bases: TGTGCCAGCAGTGAACGGGAGTATGGCAAAAACATTCAGTACTTC. Filled out from reference TRBV2 and TRBJ2-4, the complete variable domain reads EPEVTQTPSHQVTQMGQEVILRCVPISNHLYFYWYRQILGQKVEFLVSFYNNEISEKSEIFDDQFSVERPDGSNFTLKIRSTKLEDSAMYFCASSEREYGKNIQYFGAGTRLSVL.

The chain recombines TRBV4-2 with TRBJ1-5, with D unresolved. The CDR3 has 17 amino acids. The ends were cut back, 0 bases at V and 3 bases at J, with 15 bases in the middle. The germline CDR1 and CDR2 sequences are LGHNA and YNFKEQ. The CDR3 region is CASSQDLGSLVNQPQHF. In DNA, the CDR3 is TGTGCCAGCAGCCAAGATTTGGGGTCGTTAGTCAATCAGCCCCAGCATTTT.

J is TRBJ2-7 and V is TRBV19; the D gene is possibly TRBD1 (5 bases). V was trimmed by 5 bases and J by 0 bases, leaving 8 bases between them. Germline lookup yields CDR1 LNHDA and CDR2 SQIVND (reference sequence). The CDR3 is made up of 13 amino acids. The CDR3 DNA reads as TGTGCCAGTAGTCCCAGGGTCTCCTACGAGCAGTACTTC. Its translation: CASSPRVSYEQYF. Full variable domain (missing parts from reference TRBV19 and TRBJ2-7): DGGITQSPKYLFRKEGQNVTLSCEQNLNHDAMYWYRQDPGQGLRLIYYSQIVNDFQKGDIAEGYSVSREKKESFPLTVTSAQKNPTAFYLCASSPRVSYEQYFGPGTRLTVT.

This rearrangement joins TRBV5-4 to TRBJ2-7; 7 nucleotides agree with TRBD2. The V and J ends lost 4 bases and 5 bases, in that order; junction bases with no gene match: 6. CDR1 and CDR2 from the germline V gene are SGHNT and YYREEE (reference sequence). The CDR3 runs 13 residues. The CDR3 bases are TGTGCCAGCAGCGGGAGGGCCGCCCACGAGCAGTACTTC. It yields the protein CASSGRAAHEQYF. The full variable domain, completed using reference TRBV5-4 and TRBJ2-7, is ETGVTQSPTHLIKTRGQQVTLRCSSQSGHNTVSWYQQALGQGPQFIFQYYREEENGRGNFPPRFSGLQFPNYSSELNVNALELDDSALYLCASSGRAAHEQYFGPGTRLTVT.

This chain links TRBV6-1 with TRBJ2-3, with D maybe TRBD2 (5 bases). Germline V gene lookup returns CDR1 MNHNS and CDR2 SASEGT. The CDR3 spans 15 residues. With 3 bases removed from V and 2 bases from J, the gap between germline ends came to 12 bases. CDR3 sequence reads: CASSDEGRPTDTQYF. The DNA for the CDR3 is TGTGCCAGCAGTGATGAAGGGAGACCCACAGATACGCAGTATTTT.

In this sample, this clone turned up a few times. The rearrangement links TRBV30 to TRBJ1-6; D unclear. The CDR3 has 14 amino acids. Germline values: CDR1 GTSNPN, CDR2 SVGIG (reference sequence). V was cut by 2 bases and J by 7 bases, with 12 bases left in between. CDR3: CAWSWVGRNSPLHF. The CDR3 DNA reads TGTGCCTGGAGTTGGGTTGGCCGAAATTCACCCCTCCACTTT.